The T cell receptor beta chain described here comes from a study of blood T cell repertoires in COVID-19. Here immunoSEQ multiplex PCR was the method, and the copy in TCRdb shows in-frame clones only, minus some. The table lists around 340,000 clones, about nine tenths of them singletons. V was shortened by 2 bases and J by 4 bases, with 16 bases between the two germline ends. Germline CDR1 is SGHRS and CDR2 is YFSETQ. CDR3 length: 16 residues. The sequence came from a young woman who had been exposed to COVID-19. This chain links TRBV5-1 with TRBJ2-1; D may be TRBD2 (7 bases). The material sequenced was PBMCs or T cells enriched from blood (not recorded which). The CDR3 loop reads CASSFEGGSLYNEQFF. The CDR3 DNA reads as TGCGCCAGCAGCTTCGAGGGGGGGAGCCTATACAATGAGCAGTTCTTC.